The clone carrying this T cell receptor beta chain appeared once. This entry is derived from a study of blood T cell repertoires in COVID-19. As for the study in general: Specimens from acute and convalescent COVID-19 originated in the United States, Italy and Spain.

TCRdb's copy holds only in-frame clones and misses some; the assay was immunoSEQ multiplex PCR. The sample records some 260,000 clones, roughly 82% being singletons. The CDR3 has 15 amino acids. With 0 bases removed from V and 3 bases from J, the gap between germline ends came to 11 bases. CDR1 and CDR2 from the germline V gene are MDHEN and SYDVKM. This TCR was recovered from a woman older than 75 with active or convalescent COVID-19. The sample consisted of peripheral blood. The J gene is TRBJ1-1, the V gene TRBV28; TRBD1 is a possible D gene (5 bases). Here the CDR3 DNA reads TGTGCCAGCAGTTTATGGGGCAGGGCGGACACTGAAGCTTTCTTT. Translation gives CASSLWGRADTEAFF. Variable domain in full (rest from reference TRBV28 and TRBJ1-1): DVKVTQSSRYLVKRTGEKVFLECVQDMDHENMFWYRQDPGLGLRLIYFSYDVKMKEKGDIPEGYSVSREKKERFSLILESASTNQTSMYLCASSLWGRADTEAFFGQGTRLTVV.